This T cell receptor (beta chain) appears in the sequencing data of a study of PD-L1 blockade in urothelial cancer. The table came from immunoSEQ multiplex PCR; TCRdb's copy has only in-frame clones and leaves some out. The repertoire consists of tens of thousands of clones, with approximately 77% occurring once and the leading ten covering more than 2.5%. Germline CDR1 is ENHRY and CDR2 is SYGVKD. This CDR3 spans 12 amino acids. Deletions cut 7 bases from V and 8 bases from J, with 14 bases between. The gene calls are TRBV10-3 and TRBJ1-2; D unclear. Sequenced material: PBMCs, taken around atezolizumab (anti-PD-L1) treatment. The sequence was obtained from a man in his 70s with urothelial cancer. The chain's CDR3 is CAITDRPEGYTF. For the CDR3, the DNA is TGTGCCATCACCGACCGACCGGAGGGCTACACCTTC.